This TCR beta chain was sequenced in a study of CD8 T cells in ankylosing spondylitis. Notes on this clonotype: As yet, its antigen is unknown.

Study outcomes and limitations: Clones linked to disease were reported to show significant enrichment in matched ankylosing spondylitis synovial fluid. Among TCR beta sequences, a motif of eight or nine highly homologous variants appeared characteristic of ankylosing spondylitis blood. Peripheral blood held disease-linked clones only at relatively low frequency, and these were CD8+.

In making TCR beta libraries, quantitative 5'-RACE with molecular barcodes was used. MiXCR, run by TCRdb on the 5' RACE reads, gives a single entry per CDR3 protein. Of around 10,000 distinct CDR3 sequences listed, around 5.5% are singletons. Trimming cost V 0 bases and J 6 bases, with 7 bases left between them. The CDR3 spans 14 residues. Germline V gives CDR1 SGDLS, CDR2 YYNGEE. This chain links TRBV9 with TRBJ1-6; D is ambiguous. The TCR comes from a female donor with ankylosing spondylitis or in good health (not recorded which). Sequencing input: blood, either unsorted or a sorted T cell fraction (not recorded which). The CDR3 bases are TGTGCCAGCAGCGTAGGTGGGGTTAATTCACCCCTCCACTTT. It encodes CASSVGGVNSPLHF.